This T cell receptor (beta chain) appears in the sequencing data of a study of vaccination effects on CD4 cells after COVID-19. The study, taken as a whole, reports: Among infection- and vaccine-induced clones, marked clonal contraction occurred late after vaccination.

The CDR3 runs to 10 residues. Concerning this clone: Its antigen is not identified.

Isolating CD4+ T cells followed about 11 days of culture. Each participant was administered two doses of either the BNT162b2 or the mRNA-1273 vaccine. Days 3 and 7 were when half the medium was replaced with IL-2 medium. The repertoire was sequenced with immunoSEQ multiplex PCR; TCRdb's copy has only in-frame clones and lacks some. The sample carries approximately 47,000 clones, 55% to 75% recorded once. The chain is built from TRBV21-1 and TRBJ2-7; the tabulated D call, TRBD2, remains unverified against the DNA. TRBV21-1 is marked as a pseudogene. This TCR derives from a human donor who received a COVID-19 vaccine. Sequenced here: CD4+ T cells from PBMCs cultured without peptide, sampled after COVID-19 vaccination. The CDR3 protein is CASSIGGGYF. The DNA for the CDR3 is TGTGCCAGCAGCATCGGGGGGGGGTACTTC.